A single T cell receptor (beta chain) is shown here with its context. This record belongs to a study of early T cells in non-severe SARS-CoV-2 infection. TCRdb re-called the 5' RACE reads with MiXCR, one entry per CDR3 protein. The table includes fewer than 80,000 distinct CDR3 sequences, about 13% detected once. J lost 5 bases, V lost 4 bases, and 10 bases had no gene match. Germline V gene data show CDR1 as DFQATT and CDR2 as SNEGSKA (reference sequence). The CDR3 totals 15 residues. The V gene is TRBV20-1, the J gene TRBJ2-5; 10 positions agree with TRBD2. This sequence originates from an adult who was a healthcare worker with PCR-confirmed SARS-CoV-2 infection or an uninfected control (not recorded which). Sequenced input: whole blood. The CDR3: CSATLAGGTAETQYF. The CDR3 nucleotides are TGCAGTGCTACTTTAGCGGGAGGCACGGCGGAGACCCAGTACTTC.